The T cell receptor beta chain described here comes from a study of CD8 T cells in ankylosing spondylitis. There are a few counts of this clonotype. The antigen is undetermined. MiXCR, run by TCRdb on the 5' RACE reads, gives a single entry per CDR3 protein. Found here are hundreds of thousands of distinct CDR3 sequences, approximately 26% of them singletons; the top ten hold 0.89%. Whole-study findings and limits: What appeared characteristic of ankylosing spondylitis blood was a TCR beta motif of under 10 highly homologous variants.

V shed 2 bases and J shed 1 base, with 12 bases lying between them. This CDR3 is 16 amino acids long. Germline CDR1 is SGHRS and CDR2 is YFSETQ. The sequenced material came from blood, either unsorted or a sorted T cell fraction (not recorded which). This receptor was taken from a male donor with ankylosing spondylitis. The chain is built from TRBV5-1 and TRBJ1-4; D possibly corresponds to TRBD1 (6 bases). The CDR3 nucleotides are TGCGCCAGCAGCTTTAACGGGGGGCTAACTAATGAAAAACTGTTTTTT. It specifies CASSFNGGLTNEKLFF.